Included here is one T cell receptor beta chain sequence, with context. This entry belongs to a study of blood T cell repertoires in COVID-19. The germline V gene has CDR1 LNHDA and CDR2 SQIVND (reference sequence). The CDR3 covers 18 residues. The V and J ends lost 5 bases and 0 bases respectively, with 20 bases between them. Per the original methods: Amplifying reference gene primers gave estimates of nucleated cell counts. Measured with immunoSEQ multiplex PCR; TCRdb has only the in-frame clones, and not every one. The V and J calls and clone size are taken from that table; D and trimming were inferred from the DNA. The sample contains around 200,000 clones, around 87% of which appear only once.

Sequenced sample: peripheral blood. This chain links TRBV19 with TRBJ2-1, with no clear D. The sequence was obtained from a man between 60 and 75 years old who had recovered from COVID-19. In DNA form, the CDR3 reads TGTGCCAGTAGTTCAAATTCTCCCGACTCCCGCTCCTACAATGAGCAGTTCTTC. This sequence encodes CASSSNSPDSRSYNEQFF. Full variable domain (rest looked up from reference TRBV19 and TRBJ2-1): DGGITQSPKYLFRKEGQNVTLSCEQNLNHDAMYWYRQDPGQGLRLIYYSQIVNDFQKGDIAEGYSVSREKKESFPLTVTSAQKNPTAFYLCASSSNSPDSRSYNEQFFGPGTRLTVL.